This is a list of T cell receptor beta chains from one sample in a study of OX40 agonist ivuxolimab in advanced cancers. Produced via immunoSEQ multiplex PCR; TCRdb's table is partial and in-frame only. Of roughly 99,000 clones in the sample, approximately 90% are singletons; the top ten hold roughly 1.1%. The starting material was CD4+ or CD8+ T cells sorted from blood, obtained in a trial of the OX40 agonist ivuxolimab. These receptors all stem from an adult with an advanced solid tumor such as melanoma, head and neck, liver or kidney cancer. CDR3s include the opening cysteine and the closing phenylalanine or tryptophan. A D gene is named only where the DNA matches it firmly.

V	J	D	DNA	CDR3
TRBV5-6	TRBJ2-6	TRBD1	TGTGCCAGCAGCAAACGAATCGACAGGGGGCGAACTGGGGCCAACGTCCTGACTTTC	CASSKRIDRGRTGANVLTF
TRBV7-8	TRBJ2-7	TRBD2	TGTGCCAGCAGGCCGCGGGGGGTCTCCGGGGACGAGCAGTACTTC	CASRPRGVSGDEQYF
TRBV18	TRBJ2-5	NA	TGTGCCAGCTCAATTTTAGAGACCCAGTACTTC	CASSILETQYF
TRBV12-5	TRBJ1-1	TRBD1	TGTGCTAGTGGTTTAGGAGGACAGGGTGAAGCTTTCTTT	CASGLGGQGEAFF
TRBV28	TRBJ2-1	NA	TGTGCCAGCAGTGTACGGCGAGGTCCCTACAATGAGCAGTTCTTC	CASSVRRGPYNEQFF
TRBV28	TRBJ1-5	TRBD1	TGTGCCAGCAACCTCCAGACGGGACAGTCCCAGCATTTT	CASNLQTGQSQHF
TRBV15	TRBJ1-2	TRBD1	TGTGCCACCAGCAGAGAGGTAATAGGGGGCAGTAACTATGGCTACACCTTC	CATSREVIGGSNYGYTF
TRBV4-2	TRBJ2-1	NA	TGTGCCAGCAGCCCCGACATCACCTACAATGAGCAGTTCTTC	CASSPDITYNEQFF
TRBV29-1	TRBJ1-2	NA	TGCAGCGTTGAAGATCAGGAGGGCAGGGTAGTCGATGGCTACACCTTC	CSVEDQEGRVVDGYTF
TRBV7-8	TRBJ2-5	TRBD2	TGTGCCAGCAGCTCAGAAAATAGCGGGAGGCATGGAGAGACCCAGTACTTC	CASSSENSGRHGETQYF